This TCR beta chain was recovered during a study of blood T cell repertoires in COVID-19 (dated by TCRdb to about 2020). Describing the broader study: The collaborator samples originated in the United States, Italy and Spain and spanned the acute and convalescent phases of COVID-19. The material from the prospective study consisted of cDNA or gDNA derived from T cells, B-cell-depleted T cells, or PBMCs. Sample metadata almost always included a de-identified subject ID, COVID-19 status, age in years and sex. The samples were drawn from two sources: the first 160 participants of the ongoing ImmuneRACE study, and fewer than 1,500 subjects contributed by 6 global collaborators. HLA class I and class II types, where available, came from metadata supplied by the sample provider rather than from assay-based typing. The dataset comprised deeply sampled blood TCRbeta repertoires from subjects exposed to, actively infected with, or recovered from COVID-19. The repertoires were released in a freely available public database intended as a resource for research on the immune response to SARS-CoV-2.

Comment on this clone: What antigen it recognizes has not been identified. Per-base qualities were not stored, and no clone one base away is much larger.

V is pruned by 1 base and J by 4 bases, leaving 13 bases of the junction without a gene match. CDR1 and CDR2 (SGHDT, YYEEEE) derive from the germline V gene. From its cysteine to its phenylalanine, the CDR3 spans 17 amino acids. The retained sequence is limited to the CDR3, 51 bases, with the frame set at the first base. Study-level results and caveats: The quantity of clinical and demographic metadata differed by source and by participant and was supplied without curation.

Whole blood was collected in K2EDTA tubes by collaborating institutions according to the institutions' own protocols. Collaborator samples were shipped for TCRbeta analysis as frozen whole blood, isolated PBMCs, or DNA extracted from either sample type. The immunoSEQ Assay, a bias-controlled multiplex PCR, was used to amplify TCRbeta CDR3 regions from genomic DNA. The study's own analysis went as follows. The number of nucleated cells in each sample was estimated by amplification of reference gene primers within the assay. To quantify the absolute abundance of each unique TCRbeta CDR3 rearrangement, sequence reads were collapsed and filtered. Productive Simpson clonality was computed per sample as the square root of Simpson's diversity index over productive rearrangements. What TCRdb holds here is the immuneACCESS table cut down to in-frame rearrangements. Part of the clones is not present; checked against another copy, under half of the missing clones reflect an unresolved V gene, and the others are unexplained. V, J and clone size were drawn from that table, and D and trimming were deduced from the DNA. For this sample there are about 44,000 clones; about 80% appear just once. The top ten hold 40% to 45% of the sample.

The TCR originated in a human donor in a cohort sampled during active COVID-19. Sequences were obtained from peripheral blood. The chain is assembled from TRBV5-6 and TRBJ2-5; 7 junctional bases match TRBD1. The nucleotide sequence is given as TGTGCCAGCAGCTTGATGACAGGGCCACGGACTCGAGAGACCCAGTACTTC. Translation gives CASSLMTGPRTRETQYF.